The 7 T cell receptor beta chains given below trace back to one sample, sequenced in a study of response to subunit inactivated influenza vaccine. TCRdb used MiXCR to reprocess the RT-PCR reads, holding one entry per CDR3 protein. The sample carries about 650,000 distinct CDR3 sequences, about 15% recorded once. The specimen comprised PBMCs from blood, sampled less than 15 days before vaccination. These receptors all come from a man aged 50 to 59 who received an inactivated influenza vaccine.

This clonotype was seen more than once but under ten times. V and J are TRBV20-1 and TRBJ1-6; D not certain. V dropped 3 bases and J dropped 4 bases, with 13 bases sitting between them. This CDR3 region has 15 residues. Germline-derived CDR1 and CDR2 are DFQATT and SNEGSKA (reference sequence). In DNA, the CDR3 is TGCAGTGCTAGTTCCAGAGAGCAGTATAATTCACCCCTCCACTTT. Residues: CSASSREQYNSPLHF.

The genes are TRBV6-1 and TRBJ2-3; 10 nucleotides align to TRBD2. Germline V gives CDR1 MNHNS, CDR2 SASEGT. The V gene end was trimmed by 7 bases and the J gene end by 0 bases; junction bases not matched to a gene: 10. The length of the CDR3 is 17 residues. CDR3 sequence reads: CASNAPTSGASTDTQYF. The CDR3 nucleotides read TGTGCCAGCAACGCCCCCACTAGCGGGGCGAGCACAGATACGCAGTATTTT.

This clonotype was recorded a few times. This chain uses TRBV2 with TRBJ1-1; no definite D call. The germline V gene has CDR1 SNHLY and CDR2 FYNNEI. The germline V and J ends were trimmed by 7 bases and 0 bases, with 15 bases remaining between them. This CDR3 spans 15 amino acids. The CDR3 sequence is CASTDRLIMNTEAFF. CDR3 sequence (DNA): TGTGCCAGCACAGACCGACTCATTATGAACACTGAAGCTTTCTTT.

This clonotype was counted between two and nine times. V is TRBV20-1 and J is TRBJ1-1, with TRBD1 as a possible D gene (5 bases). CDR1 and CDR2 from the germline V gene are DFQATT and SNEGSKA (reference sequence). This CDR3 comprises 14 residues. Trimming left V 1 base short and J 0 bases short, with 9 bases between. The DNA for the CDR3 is TGCAGTGCTAGAGCTGGGGGGGTGAACACTGAAGCTTTCTTT. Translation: CSARAGGVNTEAFF.

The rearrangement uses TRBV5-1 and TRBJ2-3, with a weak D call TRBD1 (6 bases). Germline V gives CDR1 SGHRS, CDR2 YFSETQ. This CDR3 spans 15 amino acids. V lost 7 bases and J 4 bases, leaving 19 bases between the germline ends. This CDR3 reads CASEEGPGGADTQYF. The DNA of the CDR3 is TGCGCCAGCGAAGAAGGGCCTGGGGGCGCAGATACGCAGTATTTT.

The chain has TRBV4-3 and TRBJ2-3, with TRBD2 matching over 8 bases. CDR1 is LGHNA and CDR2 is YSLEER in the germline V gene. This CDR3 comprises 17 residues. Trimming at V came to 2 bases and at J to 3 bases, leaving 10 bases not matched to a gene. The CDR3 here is CASSQQPGLVFTDTQYF. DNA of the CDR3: TGCGCCAGCAGCCAACAACCGGGACTAGTCTTTACAGATACGCAGTATTTT.

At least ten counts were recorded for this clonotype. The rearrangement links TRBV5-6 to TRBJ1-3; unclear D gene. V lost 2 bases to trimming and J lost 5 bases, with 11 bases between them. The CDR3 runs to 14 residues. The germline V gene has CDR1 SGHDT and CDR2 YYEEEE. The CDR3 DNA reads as TGTGCCAGCAGCTTCCGGTCCGGTAGAAACACCATATATTTT. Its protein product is CASSFRSGRNTIYF. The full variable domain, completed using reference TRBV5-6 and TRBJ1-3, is DAGVTQSPTHLIKTRGQQVTLRCSPKSGHDTVSWYQQALGQGPQFIFQYYEEEERQRGNFPDRFSGHQFPNYSSELNVNALLLGDSALYLCASSFRSGRNTIYFGEGSWLTVV.